Reported below is one TCR beta chain. No antigen is known for it. The entry originates in a study of T cell responses to AZD1222 COVID-19 vaccine. Regarding the study as a whole: Reportedly, nearly half the spike-specific TCRs target unmutated variant regions. Mostly white British, mostly female donors; authors suggested clonal diversity may be underestimated. Vaccine-associated CD4 TCRs spanned spike, dominant at 160-218 and 743-854. Spike-specific TCR breadth and depth went up after people got two AZD1222 doses.

CDR1 and CDR2 from the germline V gene are SEHNR and FQNEAQ (reference sequence). The CDR3 length is 14 residues. Trimming took off 2 bases at V and 1 base at J, with 8 bases between the two ends. Here immunoSEQ multiplex PCR was the method, and the copy in TCRdb shows in-frame clones only, minus some. The sample contains approximately 100,000 clones, about nine tenths of which appear only once. This chain joins TRBV7-9 and TRBJ1-1, with D hard to call. This receptor was identified in an adult who received the AZD1222 COVID-19 vaccine. The starting material was peripheral blood, obtained 28 days after the second AZD1222 dose. The CDR3 sequence: CASSLQAGNTEAFF. CDR3 sequence (DNA): TGTGCCAGCAGCTTACAGGCAGGGAACACTGAAGCTTTCTTT.